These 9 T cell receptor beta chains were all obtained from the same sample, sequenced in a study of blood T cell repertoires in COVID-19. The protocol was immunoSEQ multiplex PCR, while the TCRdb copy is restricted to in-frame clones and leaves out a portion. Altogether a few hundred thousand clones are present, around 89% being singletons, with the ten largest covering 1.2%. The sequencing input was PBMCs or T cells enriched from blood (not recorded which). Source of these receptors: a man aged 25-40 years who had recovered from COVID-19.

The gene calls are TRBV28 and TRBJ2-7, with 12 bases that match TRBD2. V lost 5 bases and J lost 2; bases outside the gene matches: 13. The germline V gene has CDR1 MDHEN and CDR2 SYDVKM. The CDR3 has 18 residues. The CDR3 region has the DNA TGTGCCAGCAGTCTCCCTTCCGGGACTAGCGGGCAACCCTACGAGCAGTACTTC. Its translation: CASSLPSGTSGQPYEQYF.

The CDR3 DNA is TGTGCCAGTGAACGGGACTTAGACGATGAGCAGTTCTTC. Its translation: CASERDLDDEQFF. This chain uses TRBV19 with TRBJ2-1, with a weak D call TRBD2 (6 bases). V lost 8 bases and J lost 8, with 16 bases in between. Germline V lookup: CDR1 LNHDA, CDR2 SQIVND (reference sequence). The CDR3 covers 13 residues.

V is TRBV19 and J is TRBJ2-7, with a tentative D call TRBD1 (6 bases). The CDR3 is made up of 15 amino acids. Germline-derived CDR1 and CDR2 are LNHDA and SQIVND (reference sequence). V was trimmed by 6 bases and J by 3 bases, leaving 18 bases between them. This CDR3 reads CASSRARGDGYEQYF. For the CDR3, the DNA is TGTGCCAGTAGCCGTGCCAGGGGTGATGGCTACGAGCAGTACTTC.

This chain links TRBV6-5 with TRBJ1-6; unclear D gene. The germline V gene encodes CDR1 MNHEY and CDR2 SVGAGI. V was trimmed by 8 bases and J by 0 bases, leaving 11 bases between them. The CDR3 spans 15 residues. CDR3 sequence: CASVRGFSYNSPLHF. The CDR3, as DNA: TGTGCCAGCGTCCGGGGTTTCTCCTATAATTCACCCCTCCACTTT.

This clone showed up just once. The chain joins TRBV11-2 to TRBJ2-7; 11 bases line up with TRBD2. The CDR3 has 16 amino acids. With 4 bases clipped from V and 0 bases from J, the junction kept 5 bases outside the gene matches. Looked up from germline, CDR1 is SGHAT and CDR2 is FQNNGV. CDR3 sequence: CASSSRLAGSSYEQYF. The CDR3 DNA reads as TGTGCCAGCAGCTCAAGACTAGCGGGAAGCTCCTACGAGCAGTACTTC.

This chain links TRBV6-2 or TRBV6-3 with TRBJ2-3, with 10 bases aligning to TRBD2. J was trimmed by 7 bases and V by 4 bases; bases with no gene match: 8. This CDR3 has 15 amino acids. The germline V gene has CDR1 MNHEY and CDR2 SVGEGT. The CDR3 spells CASSFLAGVGNTQYF. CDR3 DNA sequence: TGTGCCAGCAGTTTTCTAGCGGGAGTGGGTAATACGCAGTATTTT.

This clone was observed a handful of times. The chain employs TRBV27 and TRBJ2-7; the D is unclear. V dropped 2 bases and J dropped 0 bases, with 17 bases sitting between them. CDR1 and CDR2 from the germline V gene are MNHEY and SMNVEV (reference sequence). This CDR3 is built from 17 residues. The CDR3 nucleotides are TGTGCCAGCAGTTTAGTCGGCGGCCGCACTCGCTCCTACGAGCAGTACTTC. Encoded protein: CASSLVGGRTRSYEQYF.

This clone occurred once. This CDR3 reads CASSSLDRGLNSPLHF. Written as DNA, the CDR3 is TGTGCCAGCAGTTCCCTGGACAGGGGGTTGAATTCACCCCTCCACTTT. The chain couples TRBV27 to TRBJ1-6; 10 bases are shared with TRBD1. This CDR3 is 16 amino acids long. Germline-derived CDR1 and CDR2 are MNHEY and SMNVEV (reference sequence). V shed 4 bases, J shed 7 bases, and the junction held 7 bases outside the gene matches.

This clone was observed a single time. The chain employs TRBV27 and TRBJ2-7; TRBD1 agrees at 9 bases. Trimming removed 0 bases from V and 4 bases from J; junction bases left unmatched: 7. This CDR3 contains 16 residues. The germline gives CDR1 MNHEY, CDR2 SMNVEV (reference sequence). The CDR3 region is CASSLSIGTGLYEQYF. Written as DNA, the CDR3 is TGTGCCAGCAGTTTATCGATAGGGACAGGGCTTTACGAGCAGTACTTC.